In its sample, the clone carrying this T cell receptor (beta chain) was seen a few times. No antigen is known for it. Clones were read by immunoSEQ multiplex PCR, and TCRdb kept only the in-frame ones, dropping some. Altogether about 55,000 clones are present, approximately 84% being singletons, with the ten largest covering under 7%. The germline V gene has CDR1 LNHDA and CDR2 SQIVND (reference sequence). V lost 6 bases and J lost 5, with 16 bases in between. The CDR3 sequence is 14 residues long. The data were obtained in a study of radiotherapy plus CTLA-4 blockade in lung cancer. The wider study: Among enrolled patients, under 20% responded and roughly 30% achieved disease control.

Findings and caveats of the study: TCR clones originating in tumors grew in number in blood after radiotherapy plus ipilimumab. Reports state that early shifts in blood T cell clones, with interferon-beta, best predicted response.

Source: peripheral blood, taken from a patient treated with radiotherapy plus ipilimumab. The chain is built from TRBV19 and TRBJ2-5; D might be TRBD1 (7 bases). The origin of this receptor is a human donor with non-small cell lung cancer whose response to radiotherapy plus ipilimumab could not be evaluated. The chain's CDR3 is CASRLTGTGETQYF. The CDR3 DNA is TGTGCCAGTAGGTTGACAGGGACTGGTGAGACCCAGTACTTC.